This TCR beta chain came from a study of blood T cell repertoires in COVID-19. Study-level background: Acute and convalescent COVID-19 samples came from the United States, Italy and Spain. T cells, B-cell-depleted T cells, or PBMCs provided the cDNA or gDNA that served as material.

The table lists this clone with a count of one. With V trimmed by 5 bases and J by 5 bases, 4 bases remained unmatched. This CDR3 contains 14 residues. Germline V gene data show CDR1 as SEHNR and CDR2 as FQNEAQ (reference sequence). Assay: immunoSEQ multiplex PCR; the TCRdb copy retains only in-frame clones and omits some. The data hold 95,000 to 110,000 clones, with approximately 80% observed a single time. What was sequenced was peripheral blood. The rearrangement links TRBV7-9 to TRBJ1-5; 9 bases agree with TRBD1. The source is a human donor in a cohort sampled during active COVID-19. The CDR3 nucleotides read TGTGCCAGCAGCCCGGACAGGGGTGATCAGCCCCAGCATTTT. This translates into CASSPDRGDQPQHF.